Listed below are T cell receptor beta chains from one sample, sequenced in a study of cytomegalovirus exposure and HLA in healthy donors. Only in-frame clones appear in the TCRdb table, and some are missing; sequencing was by immunoSEQ multiplex PCR. Counted here are 70,000 to 95,000 clones, around 73% occurring once; the ten biggest clones make up about 3.1%. Sequencing was performed on PBMCs. These TCRs come from a man aged 50 to 60 in good health and CMV-seronegative. Both conserved end residues are part of each CDR3. The order of the fields is V gene, D gene, J gene, clone size, CDR3 protein, CDR3 DNA. D genes are given only for firm matches. The size field is filled for only some rows; it gives once, few, many or a size class.

>TRBV30|TRBD1|TRBJ1-6|-
CAWSVRDRSSPLHF
TGTGCCTGGAGTGTACGGGACAGGTCTTCACCCCTCCACTTT
>TRBV28|-|TRBJ1-5|-
CASSLYETGGSFTNQPQHF
TGTGCCAGCAGTTTATACGAGACAGGAGGTTCCTTTACCAATCAGCCCCAGCATTTT
>TRBV6-6|-|TRBJ1-4|few
CASSSPRTATNEKLFF
TGTGCCAGCAGTAGCCCCCGGACAGCAACTAATGAAAAACTGTTTTTT
>TRBV6-6|-|TRBJ1-5|few
CASSPRGEWSNQPQHF
TGTGCCAGCAGCCCTCGGGGAGAGTGGAGCAATCAGCCCCAGCATTTT
>TRBV27|TRBD1|TRBJ1-2|-
CASSASVRTGGADYGYTF
TGTGCCAGCAGTGCGTCCGTGCGGACAGGGGGCGCAGACTATGGCTACACCTTC
>TRBV7-9|TRBD1|TRBJ2-7|-
CASSRNDGTGSYEQYF
TGTGCCAGCAGCCGCAATGATGGGACAGGGTCCTACGAGCAGTACTTC
>TRBV30|-|TRBJ1-5|-
CAVGGGSHQPQHF
TGTGCTGTAGGGGGGGGTTCGCATCAGCCCCAGCATTTT
>TRBV19|-|TRBJ1-6|-
CASSQGLLSREGPLHF
TGTGCCAGTAGCCAGGGGCTTCTTTCGCGGGAGGGACCCCTCCACTTT
>TRBV6-1|-|TRBJ2-5|-
CASSESARRETQYF
TGTGCCAGCAGTGAATCGGCTAGGCGAGAGACCCAGTACTTC
>TRBV7-6|TRBD1|TRBJ1-6|-
CASSSGTGGFSYNSPLHF
TGTGCCAGCAGCTCGGGGACAGGGGGTTTCTCCTATAATTCACCCCTCCACTTT
>TRBV5-1|TRBD1|TRBJ2-3|-
CASSLGDRDTDTQYF
TGCGCCAGCAGCTTGGGGGACAGGGACACAGATACGCAGTATTTT
>TRBV30|-|TRBJ2-4|-
CAWSVSRVAKNIQYF
TGTGCCTGGAGTGTAAGCAGGGTGGCCAAAAACATTCAGTACTTC
>TRBV19|TRBD1|TRBJ1-5|-
CASSIPPRTGGNQPQHF
TGTGCCAGTAGTATACCGCCAAGGACAGGTGGCAATCAGCCCCAGCATTTT
>TRBV4-1|TRBD1|TRBJ2-7|-
CASSHRDRGYEQYF
TGCGCCAGCAGCCACCGGGACAGGGGCTACGAGCAGTACTTC
>TRBV28|-|TRBJ2-2|-
CASSLVRGAGELFF
TGTGCCAGCAGTTTGGTCAGGGGGGCCGGGGAGCTGTTTTTT
>TRBV9|TRBD2|TRBJ2-3|-
CASSVSSGGYTDTQYF
TGTGCCAGCAGCGTATCTAGCGGGGGCTACACAGATACGCAGTATTTT
>TRBV18|TRBD2|TRBJ2-3|-
CASSPAARGQRGATLDTQYF
TGTGCCAGCTCACCAGCGGCGAGGGGCCAGCGGGGGGCCACGTTAGATACGCAGTATTTT
>TRBV5-1|-|TRBJ1-1|many
CASSLARGRNTEAFF
TGCGCCAGCAGCTTGGCCCGAGGGAGGAACACTGAAGCTTTCTTT
>TRBV7-6|-|TRBJ2-3|-
CASSLVPFSSTDTQYF
TGTGCCAGCAGCTTAGTTCCCTTCTCTAGCACAGATACGCAGTATTTT
>TRBV18|TRBD1|TRBJ2-7|-
CASSQSGQAASYEQYF
TGTGCCAGCTCACAATCGGGACAGGCAGCCTCCTACGAGCAGTACTTC
>TRBV20-1|TRBD1|TRBJ1-2|-
CSASGQGIYTF
TGCAGTGCTAGCGGACAGGGAATCTACACCTTC
>TRBV2|-|TRBJ2-5|-
CASRRVIGETQYF
TGTGCCAGTCGCCGGGTAATTGGAGAGACCCAGTACTTC
>TRBV27|TRBD1|TRBJ2-3|-
CASTWGQGKDTQYF
TGTGCCAGCACTTGGGGACAGGGAAAAGATACGCAGTATTTT
>TRBV7-3|TRBD2|TRBJ2-3|-
CASSSNSGGAKDTQYF
TGTGCCAGCAGCTCAAATAGCGGGGGGGCTAAAGATACGCAGTATTTT
>TRBV19|TRBD2|TRBJ2-5|-
CASSFRRLAGGQETQYF
TGTGCCAGTAGTTTTAGAAGACTAGCGGGGGGGCAAGAGACCCAGTACTTC
>TRBV18|TRBD2|TRBJ2-5|-
CASSPSSRGTIETQYF
TGTGCCAGCTCACCAAGCTCGCGGGGGACGATCGAGACCCAGTACTTC
>TRBV14|TRBD1|TRBJ2-6|once
CASSLSAGQGLLVAGANVLTF
TGTGCCAGCAGCCTCTCCGCCGGACAGGGTTTATTGGTGGCTGGGGCCAACGTCCTGACTTTC
>TRBV4-3|-|TRBJ1-5|-
CASSRGQNQPQHF
TGCGCCAGCAGTCGCGGACAGAATCAGCCCCAGCATTTT
>TRBV11-2|-|TRBJ1-6|-
CASSLDRSNNSPLHF
TGTGCCAGCAGCTTAGATAGATCAAATAATTCACCCCTCCACTTT
>TRBV29-1|-|TRBJ2-7|-
CSVDTGDSYEQYF
TGCAGCGTTGATACAGGGGACTCTTACGAGCAGTACTTC
>TRBV7-3|-|TRBJ2-7|many
CASSLLSGPYEQYF
TGTGCCAGCAGCTTACTATCAGGCCCCTACGAGCAGTACTTC
>TRBV2|-|TRBJ1-5|-
CASGGRDPNQPQHF
TGTGCCAGCGGGGGCAGGGACCCCAATCAGCCCCAGCATTTT
>TRBV28|-|TRBJ2-7|few
CASTTPPGTPYEQYF
TGTGCCAGCACCACCCCCCCCGGGACACCCTACGAGCAGTACTTC
>TRBV7-9|TRBD1|TRBJ1-4|-
CASSRTQGVDEKLFF
TGTGCCAGCAGCCGAACCCAGGGGGTGGATGAAAAACTGTTTTTT
>TRBV18|TRBD1|TRBJ1-1|once
CASSPDREAFF
TGTGCCAGCTCCCCGGACAGGGAAGCTTTCTTT
>TRBV6-4|-|TRBJ2-3|-
CASSGLLNRGDTQYF
TGTGCCAGCAGTGGACTTTTGAATCGTGGAGATACGCAGTATTTT
>TRBV18|TRBD1|TRBJ1-2|few
CASSARGQDYGYTF
TGTGCCAGCTCCGCCCGGGGACAGGACTATGGCTACACCTTC
>TRBV9|-|TRBJ2-3|-
CASSQAASTVTDTQYF
TGTGCCAGCAGCCAGGCAGCTAGCACGGTCACAGATACGCAGTATTTT
>TRBV7-9|TRBD1|TRBJ2-7|few
CASSLLTGVSSYEQYF
TGTGCCAGCAGCTTACTAACAGGGGTCAGCTCCTACGAGCAGTACTTC
>TRBV5-1|-|TRBJ2-2|-
CASSQGQNTGELFF
TGCGCCAGCAGCCAGGGACAGAACACCGGGGAGCTGTTTTTT
>TRBV9|-|TRBJ2-6|-
CASSVFGANVLTF
TGTGCCAGCAGCGTCTTTGGGGCCAACGTCCTGACTTTC
>TRBV2|TRBD1|TRBJ2-6|once
CASSWLPGQGSGANVLTF
TGTGCCAGCAGTTGGCTACCGGGACAGGGCTCTGGGGCCAACGTCCTGACTTTC
>TRBV6-5|TRBD1|TRBJ1-2|few
CASTGTGGGYGYTF
TGTGCCAGCACAGGCACAGGGGGCGGCTATGGCTACACCTTC
>TRBV7-9|-|TRBJ1-2|-
CASSSSVLPWTDYGYTF
TGTGCCAGCAGCTCCTCGGTGCTACCATGGACAGACTATGGCTACACCTTC
>TRBV30|TRBD2|TRBJ2-2|-
CAWSRGGAVTGELFF
TGTGCCTGGAGTCGCGGGGGGGCCGTCACCGGGGAGCTGTTTTTT
>TRBV5-1|-|TRBJ2-3|-
CASRSGINTDTQYF
TGCGCCAGCAGGTCGGGAATTAACACAGATACGCAGTATTTT
>TRBV7-2|TRBD2|TRBJ2-3|-
CASSSALLAGVADTQYF
TGTGCCAGCAGCTCAGCTTTACTAGCGGGGGTTGCAGATACGCAGTATTTT
>TRBV2|-|TRBJ2-1|-
CASRRGGVYNEQFF
TGTGCCAGCAGGAGGGGGGGCGTCTACAATGAGCAGTTCTTC
>TRBV29-1|-|TRBJ1-3|-
CSVSGTGNTIYF
TGCAGCGTTTCAGGGACTGGAAACACCATATATTTT